Listed below are T cell receptor beta chains from one sample, sequenced in a study of blood T cell repertoires in COVID-19. Using immunoSEQ multiplex PCR, the repertoire was profiled, and TCRdb retains in-frame clones only, with some absent. Of a few hundred thousand clones in the sample, approximately 86% were seen once. Sequencing was carried out using PBMCs or T cells enriched from blood (not recorded which). The origin of the receptors is a woman aged 40 to 50 with acute COVID-19. The CDR3 runs from the conserved cysteine through the conserved F or W. A D gene is named only where the DNA matches it firmly. Size tells how often a clone was seen (once, few, many) or the class of an expanded clone, and some rows leave it out.

clone size: .
V gene: TRBV9
D gene: .
J gene: TRBJ1-3
CDR3 DNA: TGTGCCAGCGGAGGGGGAAACACCATATATTTT
CDR3 protein: CASGGGNTIYF

clone size: .
V gene: TRBV11-2
D gene: .
J gene: TRBJ2-3
CDR3 DNA: TGTGCCAGCAGGTCACTCTCTAGCACAGATACGCAGTATTTT
CDR3 protein: CASRSLSSTDTQYF

clone size: .
V gene: TRBV27
D gene: TRBD2
J gene: TRBJ2-1
CDR3 DNA: TGTGCCAGCAGTTTATCGGGTGGACTAGCGGGAGAGGAACTAGACAATGAGCAGTTCTTC
CDR3 protein: CASSLSGGLAGEELDNEQFF

clone size: .
V gene: TRBV11-2
D gene: TRBD1
J gene: TRBJ2-1
CDR3 DNA: TGTGCCAGCAGCCATACAGGGGCCTCTTTCGATGAGCAGTTCTTC
CDR3 protein: CASSHTGASFDEQFF

clone size: .
V gene: TRBV19
D gene: TRBD2
J gene: TRBJ2-7
CDR3 DNA: TGTGCCAGTAGTATTGGGTCCCAAGGACGAAGCGGGAGGGAGCACGAGCAGTACTTC
CDR3 protein: CASSIGSQGRSGREHEQYF

clone size: .
V gene: TRBV29-1
D gene: TRBD1
J gene: TRBJ1-1
CDR3 DNA: TGCAGCGTTGAGGGACAGCTGAACACTGAAGCTTTCTTT
CDR3 protein: CSVEGQLNTEAFF

clone size: .
V gene: TRBV28
D gene: .
J gene: TRBJ1-1
CDR3 DNA: TGTGCCAGCAGTTTACCGGTCCGGGGGAACGAAGCTTTCTTT
CDR3 protein: CASSLPVRGNEAFF

clone size: .
V gene: TRBV12-3/TRBV12-4
D gene: .
J gene: TRBJ2-5
CDR3 DNA: TGTGCCAGCGGAGGGTGGGGAGAGACCCAGTACTTC
CDR3 protein: CASGGWGETQYF

clone size: few
V gene: TRBV6-5
D gene: .
J gene: TRBJ2-7
CDR3 DNA: TGTGCCAGCAGTAATTTTCCGGGACAATCCTACGAGCAGTACTTC
CDR3 protein: CASSNFPGQSYEQYF

clone size: .
V gene: TRBV6-1
D gene: TRBD1
J gene: TRBJ1-2
CDR3 DNA: TGTGCCAGCAGTGAACATAGACAGGGGAGAGGTGGCTACACCTTC
CDR3 protein: CASSEHRQGRGGYTF

clone size: many
V gene: TRBV6-5
D gene: TRBD1
J gene: TRBJ1-2
CDR3 DNA: TGTGCCAGCAGTTCTCTGACAGGGGGCTATGGCTACACCTTC
CDR3 protein: CASSSLTGGYGYTF

clone size: once
V gene: TRBV28
D gene: .
J gene: TRBJ1-2
CDR3 DNA: TGTGCCAGCACCCCAGTAGGGGTTGGAGTCACCTTC
CDR3 protein: CASTPVGVGVTF

clone size: .
V gene: TRBV4-1
D gene: TRBD2
J gene: TRBJ2-1
CDR3 DNA: TGCGCCAGCAGCCAAGGGGGAGCTAGCGGAGCCTACAATGAGCAGTTCTTC
CDR3 protein: CASSQGGASGAYNEQFF

clone size: .
V gene: TRBV27
D gene: .
J gene: TRBJ2-2
CDR3 DNA: TGTGCCATCCGGCGCGAGAGGGGGAACGGGGAGCTGTTTTTT
CDR3 protein: CAIRRERGNGELFF

clone size: .
V gene: TRBV3-1/TRBV3-2
D gene: TRBD1
J gene: TRBJ1-5
CDR3 DNA: TGTGCCAGCAGCCAAGGGACAGGGAATCAGCCCCAGCATTTT
CDR3 protein: CASSQGTGNQPQHF

clone size: .
V gene: TRBV15
D gene: .
J gene: TRBJ2-1
CDR3 DNA: TGTGCCACCAGCGGCGGACTAAGAGGGAATGAGCAGTTCTTC
CDR3 protein: CATSGGLRGNEQFF

clone size: .
V gene: TRBV3-1/TRBV3-2
D gene: TRBD1
J gene: TRBJ2-4
CDR3 DNA: TGTGCCAGCAGCCAACAGACAGGGGGCTACAAAAACATTCAGTACTTC
CDR3 protein: CASSQQTGGYKNIQYF

clone size: .
V gene: TRBV2
D gene: TRBD1
J gene: TRBJ2-3
CDR3 DNA: TGTGCCAGCAGTGAAGCGGGTCTTTTAAGGACAGGCGGCGCAGATACGCAGTATTTT
CDR3 protein: CASSEAGLLRTGGADTQYF

clone size: .
V gene: TRBV25-1
D gene: .
J gene: TRBJ2-1
CDR3 DNA: TGTGCCAGCAGTGAGGGAAGGGGGTATCGATACAATGAGCAGTTCTTC
CDR3 protein: CASSEGRGYRYNEQFF

clone size: .
V gene: TRBV6-5
D gene: TRBD1
J gene: TRBJ1-1
CDR3 DNA: TGTGCCAGCAGTTACTATTCCGGGACAGGTCCCGAAGCTTTCTTT
CDR3 protein: CASSYYSGTGPEAFF

clone size: .
V gene: TRBV19
D gene: TRBD2
J gene: TRBJ2-1
CDR3 DNA: TGTGCCAGTAGTATAGATCGGGGGGGGCTTTTAGAGCAGTTCTTC
CDR3 protein: CASSIDRGGLLEQFF

clone size: few
V gene: TRBV6-5
D gene: TRBD2
J gene: TRBJ2-3
CDR3 DNA: TGTGCCAGCCGTAGCGGGAGTAGGACAGATACGCAGTATTTT
CDR3 protein: CASRSGSRTDTQYF

clone size: .
V gene: TRBV7-2
D gene: TRBD2
J gene: TRBJ2-1
CDR3 DNA: TGTGCCAGCAGCTTATTCTTAGGGACTAGCGGCTACAATGAGCAGTTCTTC
CDR3 protein: CASSLFLGTSGYNEQFF

clone size: .
V gene: TRBV6-5
D gene: TRBD1
J gene: TRBJ1-1
CDR3 DNA: TGTGCCAGCAGTTACTTCGGGACAGGGGATACTGAAGCTTTCTTT
CDR3 protein: CASSYFGTGDTEAFF

clone size: once
V gene: TRBV11-3
D gene: .
J gene: TRBJ1-3
CDR3 DNA: TGTGCCAGCAGCTCCCGGGAGGGGCCAGGAAACACCATATATTTT
CDR3 protein: CASSSREGPGNTIYF

clone size: .
V gene: TRBV7-2
D gene: .
J gene: TRBJ2-2
CDR3 DNA: TGTGCCAGCAGACCAACTGCTAGTGGCGGGGAGCTGTTTTTT
CDR3 protein: CASRPTASGGELFF